This T cell receptor (beta chain) was found in a study of T cell repertoires in cytomegalovirus infection (dated by TCRdb to about 2019). For the wider study: The HLA type of each donor mattered for the analysis, because public TCR beta signatures pointed to carriage of CMV infection along with the matching HLA type.

The data were produced on an Illumina HiSeq 1500. Starting from the raw public reads, TCRdb applied fastp trimming at Q25, assembled clones with MiXCR and retained in-frame beta chains. All rows with the same CDR3 protein become a single entry with the most common DNA and genes. This sample comprises some 700,000 distinct CDR3 sequences, approximately 40% of them detected only once. The biggest ten clones account for around 2.8% of the sample. Results and caveats for the whole study, not just this receptor: Carriers of CMV infection plus the relevant HLA type were discriminated by the cumulative frequency of public TCR beta family members in the study cohort and in an independent roughly 340-donor cohort. The ex vivo response was dominated by HLA-C-restricted CMV-specific TCR beta clonotypes, which also provided the single most frequent clonotype in two of eight donors.

Per the germline V gene, MNHEY is the CDR1 and SVGEGT is the CDR2. The CDR3 has 15 amino acids, counting the end cysteine and phenylalanine. Only the CDR3 portion is preserved as DNA: 45 bases, with reading frame beginning at the first base. V is cut by 2 bases and J by 1 base, and the space between the germline ends is 11 bases. Concerning this clonotype: Its binding antigen is unknown. No much larger clone is present one base from it, and per-base qualities are unavailable.

Sequencing used PBMCs. This receptor was taken from a human donor in good health (CMV status not recorded). Some clones in this sample may be carry-over from other donors' samples. This receptor chain uses TRBV6-2 or TRBV6-3 and TRBJ1-1, with an unclear D gene assignment. The DNA sequence reads TGTGCCAGCAGTTACAGGTCCAACCCGAACACTGAAGCTTTCTTT. Translated, this is CASSYRSNPNTEAFF.